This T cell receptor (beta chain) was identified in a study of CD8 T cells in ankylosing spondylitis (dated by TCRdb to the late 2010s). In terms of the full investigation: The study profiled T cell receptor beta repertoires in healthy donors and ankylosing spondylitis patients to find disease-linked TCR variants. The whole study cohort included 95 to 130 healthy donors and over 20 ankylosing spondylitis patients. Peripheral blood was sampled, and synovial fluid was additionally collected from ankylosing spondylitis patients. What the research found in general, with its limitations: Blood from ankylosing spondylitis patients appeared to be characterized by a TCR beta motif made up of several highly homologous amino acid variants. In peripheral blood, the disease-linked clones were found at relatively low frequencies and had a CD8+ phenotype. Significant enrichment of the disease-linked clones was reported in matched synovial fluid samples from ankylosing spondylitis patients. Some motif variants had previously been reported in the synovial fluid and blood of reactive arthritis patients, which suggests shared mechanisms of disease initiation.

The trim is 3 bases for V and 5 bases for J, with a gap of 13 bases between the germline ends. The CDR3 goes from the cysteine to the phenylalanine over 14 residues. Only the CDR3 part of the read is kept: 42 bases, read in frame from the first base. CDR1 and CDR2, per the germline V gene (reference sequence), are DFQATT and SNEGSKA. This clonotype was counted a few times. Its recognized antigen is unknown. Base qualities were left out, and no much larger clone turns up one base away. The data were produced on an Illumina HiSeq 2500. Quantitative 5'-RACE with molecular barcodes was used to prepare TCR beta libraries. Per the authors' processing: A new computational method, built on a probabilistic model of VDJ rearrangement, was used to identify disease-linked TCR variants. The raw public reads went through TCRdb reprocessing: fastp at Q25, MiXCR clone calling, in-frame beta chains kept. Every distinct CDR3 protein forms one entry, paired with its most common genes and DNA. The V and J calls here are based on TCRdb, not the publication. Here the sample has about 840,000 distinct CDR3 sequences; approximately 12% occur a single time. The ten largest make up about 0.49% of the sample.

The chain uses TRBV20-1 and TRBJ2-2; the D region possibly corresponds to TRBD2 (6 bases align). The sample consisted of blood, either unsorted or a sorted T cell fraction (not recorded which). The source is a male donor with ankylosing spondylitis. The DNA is TGCAGTGCTAGCCCTAGCGTGTGGACCGGGGAGCTGTTTTTT. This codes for CSASPSVWTGELFF.